Reported below is one T cell receptor beta chain. This clonotype has ten or more counts. Which antigen it targets is not known. No much larger clonotype is one base removed from it; base qualities were not supplied. The data were produced on an Illumina HiSeq 1500. TCRdb reprocessed the public reads (quality trimming at Q25 with fastp, clone calling with MiXCR) and kept in-frame beta chains. Each entry is one CDR3 protein sequence, shown with its most common DNA and genes. The sample table holds some 920,000 distinct CDR3 sequences, of which under 40% were seen once. Of the sample, roughly 13% falls within the top ten clones. The data were obtained in a study of T cell repertoires in cytomegalovirus infection (dated by TCRdb to the late 2010s). Concerning the study at large: Peptide stimulations targeted recently identified HLA-C-restricted CMV epitopes, whose presentation resists viral immunomodulation, together with well-studied HLA-B-restricted epitopes. Donor HLA type was relevant to the analysis, because carriage of CMV infection together with the matching HLA type was indicated by public TCR beta signatures.

Summary of the overall study and its limitations: Cumulative frequency of public TCR beta family members discriminated carriers of CMV infection plus the relevant HLA type in this cohort and an independent 352-donor cohort. The ex vivo response was dominated by HLA-C-restricted CMV-specific TCR beta clonotypes, which also provided the single most frequent clonotype in two of eight donors.

In the paper's terms, the treatment or condition label means: in vitro stimulation with specific CMV peptide epitopes to enrich CMV-specific T cells. V trim: 6 bases; J trim: 15 bases; unmatched bases: 12. The CDR3 spans 13 residues, from the cysteine through the phenylalanine. Of all the DNA, just the CDR3 is kept, 39 bases in frame from base 1. Recombination connected TRBV12-3 or TRBV12-4 to TRBJ2-1; 9 central nucleotides agree with TRBD1. The sequence was collected from a human donor in good health (CMV status not recorded). Some clones in this sample may be carry-over from other donors' samples. This specimen consisted of cultured CD8+ T cells from PBMCs, obtained from culture after CMV antigen stimulation. The nucleotides read TGTGCCAGCAGCCTTATGCCGGACAGGGGTTCGTTCTTC. Translated, this is CASSLMPDRGSFF.